One sample yielded the 3 T cell receptor beta chains listed below, sequenced in a study of T cells in Graves' hyperthyroidism and ophthalmopathy. RNA transcripts yielded amplified TCR beta CDR3 regions. Primed by the HTBI set, a first-round RT-PCR was run on the TCR CDR3. TCRdb itself ran the multiplex PCR reads through MiXCR, one entry per CDR3 protein. Seen here are hundreds of thousands of distinct CDR3 sequences, about 19% observed once, and the top ten hold around 3.4%. The sample comprised blood. The source is a woman between 18 and 29 years old with Graves' hyperthyroidism.

A word on this clonotype: This could be a read error, since a much larger clone is one nucleotide away. The J gene is TRBJ2-5, the V gene TRBV4-2, with D perhaps matching TRBD2 (6 bases). Germline V CDR1 and CDR2: LGHNA, YNFKEQ. This CDR3 has 15 amino acids. The CDR3 coding sequence is TGTGCCAGCAGCCAAGAACCGGGGCGGGGAGAGACCAAGTACTTC. This codes for CASSQEPGRGETKYF.

The table lists this clonotype with many counts. The chain links TRBV6-2 or TRBV6-3 to TRBJ1-2, with D unresolved. Trimming pared 0 bases from V and 0 bases from J, leaving 20 bases between. The CDR3 covers 19 residues. Germline CDR1 and CDR2: MNHEY and SVGEGT. The CDR3 bases are TGTGCCAGCAGTTACTCGATGTTCGGACCGGGATCTGCTAACTATGGCTACACCTTC. Its translation is CASSYSMFGPGSANYGYTF.

This clonotype has a count of ten or more. The V call is TRBV7-3, the J call TRBJ1-1, with TRBD1 as a possible D gene (6 bases). CDR1 is SGHTA and CDR2 is FQGTGA in the germline V gene. The V and J ends lost 3 bases and 0 bases respectively, with 8 bases between them. The CDR3 length is 14 residues. CDR3 loop: CASSLGAMNTEAFF. The CDR3 DNA follows: TGTGCCAGCAGCTTGGGGGCAATGAACACTGAAGCTTTCTTT.